Listed below are T cell receptor beta chains from one sample, sequenced in a study of graft-versus-host responses after intestinal transplantation. Their antigens are not known. Only in-frame clones appear in the TCRdb table, and some are missing; sequencing was by immunoSEQ multiplex PCR. This table holds about 99,000 clones, about 88% found once. The input for sequencing was unstimulated CD4+ T cells sorted from spleen or lymph node cells, taken before intestinal transplant. The receptor source for this set is a human donor who received an intestinal transplant. CDR3s include the opening cysteine and the closing phenylalanine or tryptophan. The order of the fields is J gene, clone size, D gene, V gene, CDR3 DNA, CDR3 protein. The D gene is left open where the match is weak. Rows give clone size only sometimes, using once, few, many, or a class for an expanded clone.

TRBJ2-1 . TRBD2 TRBV2 TGTGCCAGCAGTGACATGCGGCGGGCTAGCGGGAATGGCAATGAGCAGTTCTTC CASSDMRRASGNGNEQFF
TRBJ1-1 once TRBD1 TRBV5-1 TGCGCCAGCAGCCAGTTCACAGGGGTGGACACTGAAGCTTTCTTT CASSQFTGVDTEAFF
TRBJ1-5 . . TRBV19 TGTGCCAGTCGGATAGACAGACAGCCCCAGCATTTT CASRIDRQPQHF
TRBJ1-2 . . TRBV12-2 TGTGCAAGTCGCTTATCCCGGACAGGGGCTTTCGTGTTCGGCTACACCTTC CASRLSRTGAFVFGYTF
TRBJ2-3 . TRBD2 TRBV6-6 TGTGCCAGCGCATTAGCGGGAGGGCCGGATACGCAGTATTTT CASALAGGPDTQYF
TRBJ2-1 . . TRBV11-2 TGTGCCAGCGAGTGGTCCTACTACAATGAGCAGTTCTTC CASEWSYYNEQFF
TRBJ2-7 . . TRBV2 TGTGCCAGCAAGGACAGCTCCTACGAGCAGTACTTC CASKDSSYEQYF
TRBJ2-7 . . TRBV6-1 TGTGCCAGCAGTCACGCAAGGGACGAGCAGTACTTC CASSHARDEQYF
TRBJ2-1 . . TRBV11-3 TGTGCCAGCAGCTTACACTCTAGGGGGGTTTACAATGAGCAGTTCTTC CASSLHSRGVYNEQFF
TRBJ2-1 . TRBD1 TRBV27 TGTGCCAGCAGTTTTCAGGCTGGGACAGGAACCTACAATGAGCAGTTCTTC CASSFQAGTGTYNEQFF
TRBJ2-5 . TRBD2 TRBV5-6 TGTGCCAGCAGCTTGTCGCGGGCCGGGACTAGACGACGGGGGGCCCAGTACTTC CASSLSRAGTRRRGAQYF
TRBJ1-2 . TRBD1 TRBV18 TGTGCCAGCTCACCGGTACAGGGACAGGGGGACTATGGCTACACCTTC CASSPVQGQGDYGYTF
TRBJ1-4 . . TRBV6-5 TGTGCCAGCACCCCAACAGACGCAACTAATGAAAAACTGTTTTTT CASTPTDATNEKLFF
TRBJ1-5 . . TRBV21-1 TGTGCCAGCAGCAAAGAAATCTCCCAAACACTGGAAATAAATCAGCCCCAGCATTTT CASSKEISQTLEINQPQHF
TRBJ2-7 once TRBD2 TRBV19 TGTGCCAGTAGTAGACTAGCGGGGGCCTACGAGCAGTACTTC CASSRLAGAYEQYF
TRBJ2-2 . TRBD1 TRBV18 TGTGCCAGCTCACCCCAAAGGAACAGGGGATCCGGGGAGCTGTTTTTT CASSPQRNRGSGELFF
TRBJ2-2 . . TRBV25-1 TGTGCCAGCAGTGAATTAGGGGGGAGCGGGGACACCGGGGAGCTGTTTTTT CASSELGGSGDTGELFF
TRBJ1-5 . . TRBV11-1 TGTGCCAGCAGCCCTTCCGAAAATCAGCCCCAGCATTTT CASSPSENQPQHF
TRBJ2-3 . TRBD2 TRBV6-5 TGTGCCAGCAGTCGACTAGCGGGGTTAACAGATACGCAGTATTTT CASSRLAGLTDTQYF
TRBJ2-2 . . TRBV7-3 TGTGCCAGCAGCTTCGGATACACCGGGGAGCTGTTTTTT CASSFGYTGELFF
TRBJ2-4 few TRBD2 TRBV5-5 TGTGCCAGCAGCACTAGCGGGAGAAACATTCAGTACTTC CASSTSGRNIQYF
TRBJ1-5 . . TRBV6-5 TGTGCCAGCAGTTACTCGTGGGGGCAGCCCCAGCATTTT CASSYSWGQPQHF
TRBJ2-3 . TRBD2 TRBV19 TGTGCCAGTAGCGGGGGGGCCGCAGATACGCAGTATTTT CASSGGAADTQYF
TRBJ2-3 . TRBD2 TRBV11-2 TGTGCCAGCAGCCTGCGACTAGCGGCTACCACAGATACGCAGTATTTT CASSLRLAATTDTQYF
TRBJ2-1 . TRBD2 TRBV5-6 TGTGCCAGCAGCTTGTCGGCGGGGGGGCTCAATGAGCAGTTCTTC CASSLSAGGLNEQFF
TRBJ1-5 . . TRBV6-5 TGTGCCAGCAGCCCCCGGGACCACAATCAGCCCCAGCATTTT CASSPRDHNQPQHF
TRBJ2-1 . TRBD2 TRBV9 TGTGCCAGCAGCGTAGGAGGGCGGGAGGGCTACAATGAGCAGTTCTTC CASSVGGREGYNEQFF
TRBJ1-6 . . TRBV6-1 TGTGCCAGCAGTGGGGGGACGCCCTATAATTCACCCCTCCACTTT CASSGGTPYNSPLHF
TRBJ1-1 . . TRBV4-1 TGCGCCAGCAGCCTCTACCCCCCGACAGCCAATATGAACACTGAAGCTTTCTTT CASSLYPPTANMNTEAFF
TRBJ2-7 . . TRBV29-1 TGCAGCGTTGTCCAGGACGCCTACGAGCAGTACTTC CSVVQDAYEQYF
TRBJ2-4 . TRBD2 TRBV5-4 TGTGCCAGCAGCTTCTTCAGCGGGGGTGTCAAAAACATTCAGTACTTC CASSFFSGGVKNIQYF